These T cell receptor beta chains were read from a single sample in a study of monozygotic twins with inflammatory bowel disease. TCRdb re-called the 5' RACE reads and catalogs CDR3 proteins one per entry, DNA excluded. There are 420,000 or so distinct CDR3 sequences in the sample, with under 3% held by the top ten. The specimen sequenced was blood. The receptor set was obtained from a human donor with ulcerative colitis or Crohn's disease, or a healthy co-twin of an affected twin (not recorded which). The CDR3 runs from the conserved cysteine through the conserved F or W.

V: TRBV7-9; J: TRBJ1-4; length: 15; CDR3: CASSLGQGGNEKLFF
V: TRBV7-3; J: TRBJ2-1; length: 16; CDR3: CASSSTGTGRTYEQFF
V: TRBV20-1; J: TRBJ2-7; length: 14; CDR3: CSAHLAGGLYEQYF
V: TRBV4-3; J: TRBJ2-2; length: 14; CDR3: CASSQDRTLGELFF
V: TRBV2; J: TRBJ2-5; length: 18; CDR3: CASRGTSGNPSGRETQYF
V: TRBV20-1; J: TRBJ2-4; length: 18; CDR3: CSARGGSGRAGAKNIQYF
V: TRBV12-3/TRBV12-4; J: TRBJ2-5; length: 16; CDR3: CASSLWDRDYQETQYF
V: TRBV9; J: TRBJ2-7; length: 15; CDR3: CASSRRGDTSYEQYF
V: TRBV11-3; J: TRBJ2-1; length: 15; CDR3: CASSGARGTYNEQFF
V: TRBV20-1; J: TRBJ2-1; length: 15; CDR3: CSAPQPGLGFNEQFF
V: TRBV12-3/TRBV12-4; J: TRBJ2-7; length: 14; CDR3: CASTHAGGRYEQYF
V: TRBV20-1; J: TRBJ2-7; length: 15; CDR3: CSARYGPTRIKKQYF
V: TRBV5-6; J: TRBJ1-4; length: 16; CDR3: CASSLVGREAGEKLFF
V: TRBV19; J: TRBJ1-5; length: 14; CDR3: CASINSGSNQPQHF
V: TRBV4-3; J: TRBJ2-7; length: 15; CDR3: CASSQGASGNHEQYF
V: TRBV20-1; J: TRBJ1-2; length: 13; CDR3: CSARQDDNYGYTF
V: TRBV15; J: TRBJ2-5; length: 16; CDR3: CATSRGLLAGMETQYF
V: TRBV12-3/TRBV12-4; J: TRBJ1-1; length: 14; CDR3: CASSGQGAGTEAFF
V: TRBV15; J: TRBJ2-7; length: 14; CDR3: CATGHGGSSYEQYF
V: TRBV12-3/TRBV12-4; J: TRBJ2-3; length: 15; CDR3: CASSPRDRGTDTQYF
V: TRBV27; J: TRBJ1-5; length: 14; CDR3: CASKAGGYNQPQHF
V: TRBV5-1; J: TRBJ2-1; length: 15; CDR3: CASSLEMGLAGRQFF
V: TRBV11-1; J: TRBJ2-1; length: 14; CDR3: CASSFGFSYNEQFF
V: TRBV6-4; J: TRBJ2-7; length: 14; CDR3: CASKTDRTDYEQYF
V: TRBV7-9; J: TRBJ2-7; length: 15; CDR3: CASSPKGGGIYEQYF
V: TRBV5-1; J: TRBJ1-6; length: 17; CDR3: CASSLVTLGRGNSPLHF
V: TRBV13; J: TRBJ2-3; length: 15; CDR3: CASQLQGTSTDTQYF